The clone carrying this T cell receptor (beta chain) has only one observation. This entry is derived from a study of blood T cell repertoires in COVID-19. The trim removed 4 bases at V and 4 bases at J, leaving 2 bases unmatched. This CDR3 spans 14 amino acids. Germline-derived CDR1 and CDR2 are SGHRS and YFSETQ. TCRdb keeps only in-frame clones here, not all; method: immunoSEQ multiplex PCR. In the table there are tens of thousands of clones, 75% to 90% of which are singletons. This receptor was obtained from a woman over 75 with acute or convalescent COVID-19. This chain joins TRBV5-1 and TRBJ2-3, with TRBD1 identical over 11 bases. Sequenced input: peripheral blood. The CDR3 DNA reads as TGCGCCAGCAGCACGGGACAGGGGGCAGATACGCAGTATTTT. Translation: CASSTGQGADTQYF.